Here is one TCR beta chain with its context. Sequencing used immunoSEQ multiplex PCR; TCRdb keeps in-frame clones, though not all of them. There are approximately 70,000 clones in the sample; about nine tenths occur only once, and 0.37% lies in the top ten. The entry originates in a study of technical replicates of blood from a handful of donors. V was clipped by 0 bases and J by 4 bases, with 9 bases between them. The V gene's germline CDR1 is SGDLS and CDR2 YYNGEE. There are 14 residues in the CDR3. The chain links TRBV9 to TRBJ2-3; D ambiguous. The material sequenced was T cells isolated from PBMCs. The TCR comes from a human donor in good health. Some clones in this sample may be carry-over from other donors' samples. The CDR3 here is CASSVAPSSDTQYF. The DNA of the CDR3 is TGTGCCAGCAGCGTAGCGCCTAGTTCAGATACGCAGTATTTT.